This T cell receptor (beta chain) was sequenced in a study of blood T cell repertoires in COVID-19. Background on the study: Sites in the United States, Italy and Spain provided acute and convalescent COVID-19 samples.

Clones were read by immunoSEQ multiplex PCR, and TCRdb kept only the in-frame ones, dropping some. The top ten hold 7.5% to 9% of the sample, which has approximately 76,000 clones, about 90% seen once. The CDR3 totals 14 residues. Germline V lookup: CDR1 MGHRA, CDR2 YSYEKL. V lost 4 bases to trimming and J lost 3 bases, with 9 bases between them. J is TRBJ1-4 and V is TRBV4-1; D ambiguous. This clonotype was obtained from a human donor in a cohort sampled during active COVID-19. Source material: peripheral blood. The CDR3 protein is CASSRDTANEKLFF. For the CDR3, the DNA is TGCGCCAGCAGCCGAGACACAGCTAATGAAAAACTGTTTTTT.